Listed here are 3 T cell receptor beta chains from one sample, sequenced in a study of Ad26.COV2.S vaccination and SARS-CoV-2 variants. Assay: immunoSEQ multiplex PCR; the TCRdb copy retains only in-frame clones and omits some. The sample lists tens of thousands of clones, approximately 82% occurring once. The source was peripheral blood, collected after recovery from COVID-19. These receptors all stem from a human donor who had recovered from COVID-19.

V usage is TRBV27 and J usage is TRBJ2-7; D not certain. The V end lost 1 base, the J end lost 2 bases, and 15 bases lay between the germline ends. The V gene's germline CDR1 is MNHEY and CDR2 SMNVEV (reference sequence). The CDR3 loop spans 16 amino acids. This chain's CDR3 is CASSLYRGTTPYEQYF. CDR3 sequence (DNA): TGTGCCAGCAGTTTATACCGTGGTACCACCCCCTACGAGCAGTACTTC.

The V call is TRBV2, the J call TRBJ2-5; the D call may be TRBD1 or TRBD2 (5 bases each). There are 13 residues in the CDR3. In germline, CDR1 is SNHLY, CDR2 FYNNEI. V was clipped by 9 bases and J by 2 bases, with 13 bases between them. In nucleotides, the CDR3 is TGTGCCAGTCACCGGGACGCTCAAGAGACCCAGTACTTC. Translated: CASHRDAQETQYF. The variable domain in full, completed from reference TRBV2 and TRBJ2-5, reads EPEVTQTPSHQVTQMGQEVILRCVPISNHLYFYWYRQILGQKVEFLVSFYNNEISEKSEIFDDQFSVERPDGSNFTLKIRSTKLEDSAMYFCASHRDAQETQYFGPGTRLLVL.

This chain links TRBV19 with TRBJ2-1, with TRBD2 identical over 8 bases. The CDR3 runs to 16 residues. Trimming cost V 3 bases and J 6 bases; bases outside gene matches: 10. Germline V CDR1 and CDR2: LNHDA, SQIVND (reference sequence). Here the CDR3 reads CASSIPVGAGGNEQFF. As DNA, the CDR3 is TGTGCCAGTAGTATCCCCGTGGGGGCGGGAGGCAATGAGCAGTTCTTC.